This passage covers 24 T cell receptor beta chains from one sample sequenced in a study of blood T cell repertoires in COVID-19 (dated by TCRdb to 2018 to 2021). The library was built by means of the immunoSEQ multiplex PCR assay. The table was pulled from immuneACCESS by TCRdb, which kept in-frame rearrangements only. Such tables lose some clones; where checked, under half of the loss comes from unresolved V genes, and the rest has no known cause. The sample data list about 330,000 clones, and 87% of these were observed just once. The biggest ten clones account for 7.5% to 10% of the sample. Sequencing was done on a sample of peripheral blood. Receptors were obtained from a man aged 25 to 40 with COVID-19, enrolled during active disease.

The chain uses TRBV6-2 or TRBV6-3 and TRBJ2-7; 8 bases are shared with TRBD2. Germline V gene sequence: CDR1 MNHEY, CDR2 SVGEGT. The CDR3 has 13 residues. The junction had 6 bases not matched to a gene; V was cut back by 4 bases and J by 7 bases. DNA for the CDR3: TGTGCCAGCAGTTCTGCGGGGGGCCGGGAGCAGTACTTC. It is translated as CASSSAGGREQYF.

V usage is TRBV27 and J usage is TRBJ1-5, with 10 bases identical to TRBD1. Germline loops: CDR1 MNHEY, CDR2 SMNVEV (reference sequence). V lost 7 bases and J lost 7; bases outside the gene matches: 13. The CDR3 is made up of 16 amino acids. CDR3 coding DNA: TGTGCCAGCACCCCACGGGCCGGGACAGGGGTGCAGCCCCAGCATTTT. Residues: CASTPRAGTGVQPQHF.

Concerning this clone itself: This same CDR3 is encoded by further DNA sequences in the sample. The chain is built from TRBV28 and TRBJ2-7, with TRBD1 matching 9 bases. This CDR3 has 14 residues. Germline CDR1 and CDR2: MDHEN and SYDVKM. V was clipped by 3 bases and J by 3 bases; unmatched bases: 3. The CDR3 sequence: CASSLPGQGYEQYF. The CDR3 DNA sequence: TGTGCCAGCAGTTTGCCGGGACAGGGCTACGAGCAGTACTTC.

V usage is TRBV29-1 and J usage is TRBJ2-1; D is perhaps TRBD1 (6 bases). The V gene lost 2 bases and the J gene lost 4 bases, with 15 bases spanning the gap. Per the germline V gene, CDR1 is SQVTM and CDR2 is ANQGSEA. This CDR3 has 15 residues. The CDR3 loop reads CSVEPGQPLYNEQFF. The CDR3 nucleotides are TGCAGCGTTGAACCTGGACAGCCCTTATACAATGAGCAGTTCTTC.

Of note for this clone: Additional DNA sequences in this sample encode the identical CDR3. The chain carries TRBV4-3 and TRBJ1-2, with a weak D call TRBD1 (6 bases). The ends were cut back, 0 bases at V and 2 bases at J, with 7 bases in the middle. CDR3 length equals 14 residues. Germline V gene lookup returns CDR1 LGHNA and CDR2 YSLEER. The CDR3 nucleotides are TGCGCCAGCAGCCAAGATACAGGGAACTATGGCTACACCTTC. Its protein product is CASSQDTGNYGYTF.

The rearrangement joins TRBV5-8 to TRBJ2-3; 8 nucleotides match TRBD1. Germline CDR1 SGHTS, CDR2 YDEGEE. V shed 0 bases, J shed 5 bases, and the junction held 8 bases outside the gene matches. The CDR3 is 16 residues long. In DNA form, the CDR3 reads TGTGCCAGCAGCTTGGGCCGGGACAGGAGTAGAGATACGCAGTATTTT. Its protein product is CASSLGRDRSRDTQYF. The variable domain in full, completed from reference TRBV5-8 and TRBJ2-3, reads EAGVTQSPTHLIKTRGQQATLRCSPISGHTSVYWYQQALGLGLQFLLWYDEGEERNRGNFPPRFSGRQFPNYSSELNVNALELEDSALYLCASSLGRDRSRDTQYFGPGTRLTVL.

This clone was seen more than once but under ten times. The chain links TRBV10-3 to TRBJ2-3; TRBD2 matches at 14 bases. CDR3 length equals 17 residues. CDR1 and CDR2 from the germline V gene are ENHRY and SYGVKD. The V segment lost 4 bases and the J segment 0 bases; nucleotides outside the gene matches: 3. The CDR3 DNA follows: TGTGCCATCAGTGGGACTAGCGGGGGGATTAGCACAGATACGCAGTATTTT. Its translation: CAISGTSGGISTDTQYF.

The chain has TRBV15 and TRBJ1-4, with TRBD1 matching 9 bases. Germline CDR1 LNHNV, CDR2 YYDKDF (reference sequence). J lost 6 bases, V lost 3 bases, and 5 bases had no gene match. The CDR3 spans 15 residues. Here the CDR3 DNA reads TGTGCCACCAGCAGCTACCGGGACAGGGATGAAAAACTGTTTTTT. Its protein product is CATSSYRDRDEKLFF. Full variable domain (remainder filled in from reference TRBV15 and TRBJ1-4): DAMVIQNPRYQVTQFGKPVTLSCSQTLNHNVMYWYQQKSSQAPKLLFHYYDKDFNNEADTPDNFQSRRPNTSFCFLDIRSPGLGDTAMYLCATSSYRDRDEKLFFGSGTQLSVL.

The chain is built from TRBV7-2 and TRBJ2-7; a weak D match, TRBD1 (5 bases). V was shortened by 5 bases and J by 1 base, with 15 bases between the two germline ends. The V gene's germline CDR1 is SGHTA and CDR2 FQGNSA. The CDR3 has 15 amino acids. The CDR3 region has the DNA TGTGCCAGCAGCCCCGGTGGGGCAGAGTCCTACGAGCAGTACTTC. It translates to CASSPGGAESYEQYF.

The J gene is TRBJ1-6, the V gene TRBV7-9, with 10 bases matching TRBD1. V lost 4 bases and J lost 9; bases outside the gene matches: 6. CDR3 size: 15 residues. CDR1 is SEHNR, CDR2 FQNEAQ, per germline (reference sequence). This chain's CDR3 is CASSSIDRGRSPLHF. The CDR3 nucleotides read TGTGCCAGCAGCTCTATTGACAGGGGGCGTTCACCCCTCCACTTT.

The V call is TRBV28, the J call TRBJ2-6, with no clear D. Germline-derived CDR1 and CDR2 are MDHEN and SYDVKM. This CDR3 region has 13 residues. V lost 7 bases and J lost 2, with 6 bases in between. The CDR3 region has the DNA TGTGCCAGCACTCCGGCTGGGGCCAACGTCCTGACTTTC. It translates to CASTPAGANVLTF.

This chain uses TRBV5-5 with TRBJ2-7, with 7 bases matching TRBD2. The CDR3 contains 13 residues. Germline CDR1 is SGHKS and CDR2 is YYEKEE (reference sequence). V trimming: 6 bases; J trimming: 0 bases; junction bases outside the gene matches: 3. The CDR3, as DNA: TGTGCCAGCATCGGACTAGGCTCCTACGAGCAGTACTTC. Translated: CASIGLGSYEQYF.

This chain uses TRBV5-1 with TRBJ2-5, with D perhaps matching TRBD1 (5 bases). The CDR3 is made up of 15 amino acids. The V and J ends lost 1 base and 4 bases respectively, with 14 bases between them. Germline CDR1 is SGHRS and CDR2 is YFSETQ. This CDR3 reads CASSLTGFFIETQYF. The CDR3 nucleotides read TGCGCCAGCAGCTTGACAGGATTCTTTATAGAGACCCAGTACTTC.

This sequence joins TRBV6-5 and TRBJ2-2; 8 nucleotides line up with TRBD1. This CDR3 is 16 amino acids long. V was clipped by 4 bases and J by 4 bases; unmatched bases: 8. Germline-derived CDR1 and CDR2 are MNHEY and SVGAGI. In DNA form, the CDR3 reads TGTGCCAGCAGTTGGGGTCAGGGGGCACGCACCGGGGAGCTGTTTTTT. It codes for CASSWGQGARTGELFF.

The rearrangement links TRBV5-1 to TRBJ1-1; D call uncertain. This CDR3 region has 14 residues. The germline gives CDR1 SGHRS, CDR2 YFSETQ. V lost 0 bases and J 3 bases, leaving 9 bases between the germline ends. CDR3 nucleotide sequence: TGCGCCAGCAGCTTGGCGGTTGAGGACACTGAAGCTTTCTTT. This translates into CASSLAVEDTEAFF.

The rearrangement links TRBV2 to TRBJ2-2; TRBD2 matches 11 bases. CDR3 size: 17 residues. The V segment lost 7 bases and the J segment 6 bases; nucleotides outside the gene matches: 13. From germline, CDR1 is SNHLY and CDR2 FYNNEI. CDR3 DNA sequence: TGTGCCAGCACGCGTAGCGGGGGGGCCGGAGGGGCCGGGGAGCTGTTTTTT. It encodes CASTRSGGAGGAGELFF.

The V and J genes are TRBV12-3 or TRBV12-4 and TRBJ2-7, with D unresolved. Trimming removed 4 bases from V and 6 bases from J, with 7 bases in between. The CDR3 covers 11 residues. The CDR3 DNA is TGTGCCAGCAGTTCGTCCGGCGAGCAGTACTTC. Its protein product is CASSSSGEQYF.

The rearrangement links TRBV6-1 to TRBJ1-1, with D perhaps matching TRBD1 (5 bases). The ends were cut back, 2 bases at V and 11 bases at J, with 21 bases in the middle. The germline CDR1 and CDR2 sequences are MNHNS and SASEGT. The CDR3 extends over 15 amino acids. CDR3 in DNA: TGTGCCAGCAGTGAATTCGCCGCACCAGGGACTAAGGCTTTCTTT. Amino acids: CASSEFAAPGTKAFF.

V usage is TRBV4-3 and J usage is TRBJ2-3, with D perhaps matching TRBD2 (6 bases). With 1 base removed from V and 5 bases from J, the gap between germline ends came to 16 bases. The CDR3 is 16 residues long. Germline V lookup: CDR1 LGHNA, CDR2 YSLEER. CDR3 nucleotide sequence: TGCGCCAGCAGCCAAGGGCTAGGAGGGAATGGAGATACGCAGTATTTT. The encoded protein is CASSQGLGGNGDTQYF.

J is TRBJ1-2 and V is TRBV19, with TRBD1 identical over 8 bases. V was pared by 4 bases and J by 10 bases, with 8 bases of the junction left unmatched. The CDR3 is 13 amino acids. CDR1 is LNHDA, CDR2 SQIVND, per germline (reference sequence). The CDR3 sequence is CASSTTPTGAYTF. Written as DNA, the CDR3 is TGTGCCAGTAGTACGACTCCGACAGGGGCCTACACCTTC.

V is TRBV15 and J is TRBJ2-4; 15 nucleotides match TRBD2. Trimming at V came to 4 bases and at J to 0 bases, leaving 7 bases not matched to a gene. The germline CDR1 and CDR2 sequences are LNHNV and YYDKDF (reference sequence). CDR3 length: 19 amino acids. The CDR3 nucleotides are TGTGCCACCAGCACAGGACTAGCGGGAGGGAAATTAGCCAAAAACATTCAGTACTTC. Protein sequence: CATSTGLAGGKLAKNIQYF.

This chain joins TRBV6-5 and TRBJ2-3; the match to TRBD2 covers 12 bases. CDR1 and CDR2 from the germline V gene are MNHEY and SVGAGI. The CDR3 is 15 residues long. Trimming took 7 bases from V and 7 from J; bases not matched to a gene: 9. The CDR3 coding sequence is TGTGCCAGCACCGACCTAGCGGGGGGGCCATATACGCAGTATTTT. As protein: CASTDLAGGPYTQYF.

CDR3 in amino acids: CASSPRGGDNSPLHF. The CDR3 DNA is TGTGCCAGCTCCCCTCGGGGGGGGGATAATTCACCCCTCCACTTT. The chain has TRBV18 and TRBJ1-6, with D possibly TRBD1 on 5 matching bases. The germline V gene has CDR1 KGHSH and CDR2 LQKENI. V was trimmed by 6 bases and J by 5 bases, leaving 14 bases between them. The CDR3 is 15 residues long.

This sequence joins TRBV19 and TRBJ1-2, with D tentatively TRBD1 (6 bases). Germline V lookup: CDR1 LNHDA, CDR2 SQIVND (reference sequence). There are 13 residues in the CDR3. V gave up 3 bases and J gave up 7 bases, with 12 bases separating them. The CDR3 region is CASSIYSGVGYTF. The CDR3 coding sequence is TGTGCCAGTAGTATTTATTCAGGGGTTGGCTACACCTTC.